Sequencing of this T cell receptor (beta chain) was carried out in a study of T-cell memory formation after mild COVID-19. cDNA libraries for TCR alpha and TCR beta, carrying sample barcodes and UMIs, came from 5'RACE with constant-segment primers. MiXCR, run by TCRdb on the 5' RACE reads, gives a single entry per CDR3 protein. The table records under 250,000 distinct CDR3 sequences, approximately 9% of them present only once. The sequence was collected from a man younger than 35 who had mild COVID-19 (a few samples of this study predate the infection). Cell type and time point are not known. Sequencing was done on a sample of PBMCs or a T cell subset sorted from them (not recorded which).

The CDR3 region has the DNA TGCAGTGCAAGCAGGGGATCCCAAGAGACCCAGTACTTC. This gives the protein CSASRGSQETQYF. This chain links TRBV20-1 with TRBJ2-5; D is possibly TRBD1 (6 bases). This CDR3 spans 13 amino acids. V shed 6 bases and J shed 1 base, with 12 bases lying between them. Germline V gene lookup returns CDR1 DFQATT and CDR2 SNEGSKA (reference sequence).